This TCR beta chain was documented in a study of blood T cell repertoires in COVID-19. On the study more broadly: Nucleic acid was either cDNA or gDNA, and it came from T cells, B-cell-depleted T cells, or PBMCs.

In the original analysis: By means of reference gene primer amplification, nucleated cell counts were estimated. Libraries were prepared by immunoSEQ multiplex PCR; TCRdb keeps only in-frame clonotypes and omits some of them. V and J calls and clone size are given by that table; D and trimming were obtained from the DNA. The sample has 170,000 or so clones; roughly nine tenths are singletons. Trimming cost V 5 bases and J 7 bases, with 12 bases left between them. The CDR3 is made up of 13 amino acids. CDR1 and CDR2 (germline): MNHEY, SMNVEV (reference sequence). Everyone who took part was roughly 18 to 95 years old, and they came from over 20 US areas. Donors were grouped by their self-reported clinical history.

The source material was PBMCs or T cells enriched from blood (not recorded which). This clonotype was sampled from a woman in her 50s who had recovered from COVID-19. The chain joins TRBV27 to TRBJ1-5, with D unresolved. The CDR3 here is CASSPPHGQPQHF. CDR3 nucleotides: TGTGCCAGCAGTCCCCCACATGGCCAGCCCCAGCATTTT.